This TCR beta chain is from a study of identical twins. The study's findings and limits: Abundant cord blood beta clonotypes carried fewer insertions; memory repertoires showed none.

The V end was cut by 7 bases, the J end by 3 bases, with 22 bases between. This CDR3 has 16 amino acids. Per the germline V gene, CDR1 is SGHAT and CDR2 is FQNNGV. Unique molecular identifiers were in the cDNA, with template-switch universal primer binding. TCRdb re-called the 5' RACE reads through MiXCR, storing one row per CDR3 protein. Among 600,000 to 850,000 distinct CDR3 sequences listed, 18% were seen once. Remarks on this clonotype: Its matching antigen is unknown.

These data also featured in a second study, about T cells expressing NK-cell markers. Turning to that study: Repertoire data for TCR beta were derived from sorted T cells (CD3+CD56+NKG2C+, CD3+CD56+NKG2C- and CD3+CD56-NKG2C+). An anti-gamma-delta TCR antibody was added in several experiments. It restricted sorting to alpha-beta TCR-expressing T cells.

V usage is TRBV11-2 and J usage is TRBJ2-7; weak D call: TRBD2 (6 bases). The receptor was derived from a woman younger than 30 in good health. Sequenced material: PBMCs. The CDR3 bases are TGTGCCAGCACCACTCCGCGTGGGGGGAGGTACTACGAGCAGTACTTC. It is translated as CASTTPRGGRYYEQYF.